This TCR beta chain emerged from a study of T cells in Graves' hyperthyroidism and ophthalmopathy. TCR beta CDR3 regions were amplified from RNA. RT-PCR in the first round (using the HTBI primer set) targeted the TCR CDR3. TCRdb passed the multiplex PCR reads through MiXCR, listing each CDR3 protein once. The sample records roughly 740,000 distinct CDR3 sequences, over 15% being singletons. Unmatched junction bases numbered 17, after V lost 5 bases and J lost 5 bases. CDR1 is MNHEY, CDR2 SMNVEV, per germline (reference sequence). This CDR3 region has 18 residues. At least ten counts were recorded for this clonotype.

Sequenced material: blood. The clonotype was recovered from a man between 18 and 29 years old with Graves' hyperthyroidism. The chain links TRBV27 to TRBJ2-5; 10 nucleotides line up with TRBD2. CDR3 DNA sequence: TGTGCCAGCAGTCTCCCCTCTTGGGCTAGCGGGAGTAGGGAGACCCAGTACTTC. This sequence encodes CASSLPSWASGSRETQYF.